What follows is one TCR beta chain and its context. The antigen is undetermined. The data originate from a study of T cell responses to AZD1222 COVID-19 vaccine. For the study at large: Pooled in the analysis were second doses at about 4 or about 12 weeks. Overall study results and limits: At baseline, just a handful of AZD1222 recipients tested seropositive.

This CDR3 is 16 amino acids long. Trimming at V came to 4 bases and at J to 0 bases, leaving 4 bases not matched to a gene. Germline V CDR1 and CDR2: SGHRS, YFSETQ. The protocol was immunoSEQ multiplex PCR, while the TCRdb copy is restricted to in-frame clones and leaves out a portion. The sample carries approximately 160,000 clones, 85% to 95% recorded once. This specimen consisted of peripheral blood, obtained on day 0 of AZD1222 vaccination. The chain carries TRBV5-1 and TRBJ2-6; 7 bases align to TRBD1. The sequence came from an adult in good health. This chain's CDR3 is CASSPGQSSGANVLTF. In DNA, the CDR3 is TGCGCCAGCAGCCCGGGACAGAGCTCTGGGGCCAACGTCCTGACTTTC.